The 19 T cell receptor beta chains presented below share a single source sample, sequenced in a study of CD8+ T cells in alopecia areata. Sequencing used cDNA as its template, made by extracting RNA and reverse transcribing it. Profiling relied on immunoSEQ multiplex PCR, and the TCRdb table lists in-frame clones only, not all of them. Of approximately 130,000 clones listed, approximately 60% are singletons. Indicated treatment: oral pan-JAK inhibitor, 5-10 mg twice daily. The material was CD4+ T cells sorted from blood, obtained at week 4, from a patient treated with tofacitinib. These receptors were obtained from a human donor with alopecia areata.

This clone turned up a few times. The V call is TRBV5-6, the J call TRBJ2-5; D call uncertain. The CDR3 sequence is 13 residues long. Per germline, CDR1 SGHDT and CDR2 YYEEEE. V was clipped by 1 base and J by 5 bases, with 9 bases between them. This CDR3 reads CASSLRASETQYF. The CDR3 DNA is TGTGCCAGCAGCTTGCGGGCCTCCGAGACCCAGTACTTC.

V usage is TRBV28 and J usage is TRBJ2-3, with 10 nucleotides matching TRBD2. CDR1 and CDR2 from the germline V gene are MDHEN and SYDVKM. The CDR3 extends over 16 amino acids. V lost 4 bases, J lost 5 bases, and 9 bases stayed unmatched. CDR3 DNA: TGTGCCAGCAGTTCCCGGGGACTAGCGTTCGGAGATACGCAGTATTTT. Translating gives CASSSRGLAFGDTQYF.

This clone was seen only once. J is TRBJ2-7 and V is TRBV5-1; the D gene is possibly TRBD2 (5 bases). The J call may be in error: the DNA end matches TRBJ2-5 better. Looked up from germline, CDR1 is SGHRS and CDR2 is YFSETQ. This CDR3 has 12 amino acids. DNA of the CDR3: TGCGCCAGCAGCCCGGAGGTGGAGACCCAGTACTTC. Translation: CASSPEVETQYF.

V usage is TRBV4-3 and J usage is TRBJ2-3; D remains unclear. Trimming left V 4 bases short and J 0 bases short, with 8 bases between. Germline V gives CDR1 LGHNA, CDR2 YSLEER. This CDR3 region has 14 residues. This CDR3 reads CASSLSGSTDTQYF. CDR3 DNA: TGCGCCAGCAGCCTTTCGGGTAGCACAGATACGCAGTATTTT.

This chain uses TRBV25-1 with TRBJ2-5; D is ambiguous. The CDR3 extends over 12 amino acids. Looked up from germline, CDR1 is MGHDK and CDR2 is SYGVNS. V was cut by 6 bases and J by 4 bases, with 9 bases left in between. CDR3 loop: CASSAWGETQYF. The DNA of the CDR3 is TGTGCCAGCAGCGCATGGGGAGAGACCCAGTACTTC.

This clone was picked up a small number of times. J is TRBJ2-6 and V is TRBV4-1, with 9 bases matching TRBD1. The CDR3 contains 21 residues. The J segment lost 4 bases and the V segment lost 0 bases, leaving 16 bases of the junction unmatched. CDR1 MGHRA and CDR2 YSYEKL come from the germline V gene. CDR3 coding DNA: TGCGCCAGCAGCCAAGATCGGCCGGGTGGGACAGGGACGTTCGGGGCCAACGTCCTGACTTTC. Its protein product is CASSQDRPGGTGTFGANVLTF.

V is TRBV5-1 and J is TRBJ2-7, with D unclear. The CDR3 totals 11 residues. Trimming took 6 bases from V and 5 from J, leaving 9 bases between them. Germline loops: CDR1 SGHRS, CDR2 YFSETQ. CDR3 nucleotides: TGCGCCAGCACCGGAGATCACGAGCAGTACTTC. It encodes CASTGDHEQYF.

CDR3 protein: CAWSVGVPNEKLFF. DNA for the CDR3: TGTGCCTGGAGCGTTGGGGTACCTAATGAAAAACTGTTTTTT. The V and J genes are TRBV30 and TRBJ1-4, with unresolved D. V lost 3 bases to trimming and J lost 3 bases, with 11 bases between them. There are 14 residues in the CDR3. Per germline, CDR1 GTSNPN and CDR2 SVGIG (reference sequence).

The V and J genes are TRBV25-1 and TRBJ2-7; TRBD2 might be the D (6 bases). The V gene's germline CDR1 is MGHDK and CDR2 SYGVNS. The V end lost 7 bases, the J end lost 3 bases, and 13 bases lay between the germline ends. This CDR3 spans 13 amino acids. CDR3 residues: CASTGAGYYEQYF. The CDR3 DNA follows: TGTGCCAGCACTGGAGCGGGTTACTACGAGCAGTACTTC.

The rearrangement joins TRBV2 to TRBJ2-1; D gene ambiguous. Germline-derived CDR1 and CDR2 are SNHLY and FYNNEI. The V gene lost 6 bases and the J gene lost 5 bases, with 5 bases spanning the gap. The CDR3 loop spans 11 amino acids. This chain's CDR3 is CASSPNNEQFF. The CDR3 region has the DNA TGTGCCAGCAGCCCCAACAATGAGCAGTTCTTC.

As DNA, the CDR3 is TGTGCCAGCAGCTTACGTCAAGATACGCAGTATTTT. It is translated as CASSLRQDTQYF. J is TRBJ2-3 and V is TRBV7-2; D unclear. Germline-derived CDR1 and CDR2 are SGHTA and FQGNSA. V was trimmed by 2 bases and J by 5 bases, leaving 5 bases between them. The length of the CDR3 is 12 residues.

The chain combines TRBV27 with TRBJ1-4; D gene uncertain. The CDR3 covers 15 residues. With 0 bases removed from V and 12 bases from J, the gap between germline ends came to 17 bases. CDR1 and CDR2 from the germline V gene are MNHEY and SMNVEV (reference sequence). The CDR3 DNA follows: TGTGCCAGCAGTTTATCGGCGTTAAGGACTGAGCAACTGTTTTTT. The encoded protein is CASSLSALRTEQLFF.

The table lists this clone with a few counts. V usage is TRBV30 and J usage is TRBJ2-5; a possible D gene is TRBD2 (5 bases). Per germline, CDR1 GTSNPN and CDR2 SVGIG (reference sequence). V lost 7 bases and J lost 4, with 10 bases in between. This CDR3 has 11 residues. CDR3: CALRVGETQYF. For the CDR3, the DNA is TGTGCCTTGAGGGTTGGAGAGACCCAGTACTTC. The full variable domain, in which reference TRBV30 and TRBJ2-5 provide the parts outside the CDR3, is SQTIHQWPATLVQPVGSPLSLECTVEGTSNPNLYWYRQAAGRGLQLLFYSVGIGQISSEVPQNLSASRPQDRQFILSSKKLLLSDSGFYLCALRVGETQYFGPGTRLLVL.

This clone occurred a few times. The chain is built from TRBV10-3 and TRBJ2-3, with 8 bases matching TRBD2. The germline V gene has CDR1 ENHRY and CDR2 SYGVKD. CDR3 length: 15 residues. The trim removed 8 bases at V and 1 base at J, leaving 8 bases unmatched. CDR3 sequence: CAIASSGSGTDTQYF. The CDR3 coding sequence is TGTGCCATCGCATCAAGCGGGAGCGGCACAGATACGCAGTATTTT.

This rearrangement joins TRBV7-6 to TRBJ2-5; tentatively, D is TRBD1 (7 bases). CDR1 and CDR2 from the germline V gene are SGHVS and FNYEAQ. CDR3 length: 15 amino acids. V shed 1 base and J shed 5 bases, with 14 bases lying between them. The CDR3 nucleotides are TGTGCCAGCAGCTTAGGGACAGGAGGGGTGGAGACCCAGTACTTC. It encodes CASSLGTGGVETQYF. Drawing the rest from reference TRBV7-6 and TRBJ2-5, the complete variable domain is GAGVSQSPRYKVTKRGQDVALRCDPISGHVSLYWYRQALGQGPEFLTYFNYEAQQDKSGLPNDRFSAERPEGSISTLTIQRTEQRDSAMYRCASSLGTGGVETQYFGPGTRLLVL.

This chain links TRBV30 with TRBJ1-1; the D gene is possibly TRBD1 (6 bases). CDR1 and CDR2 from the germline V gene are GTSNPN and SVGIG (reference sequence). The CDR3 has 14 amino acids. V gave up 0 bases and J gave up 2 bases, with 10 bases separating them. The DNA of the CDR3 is TGTGCCTGGAGTGTGGGGGGCCCAAACACTGAAGCTTTCTTT. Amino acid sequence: CAWSVGGPNTEAFF.

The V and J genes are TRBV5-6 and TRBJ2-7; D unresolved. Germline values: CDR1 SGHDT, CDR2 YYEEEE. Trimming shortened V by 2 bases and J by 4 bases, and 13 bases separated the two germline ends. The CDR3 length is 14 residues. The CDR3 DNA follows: TGTGCCAGCAGCTTAAGCCAGGCTTCTTACGAGCAGTACTTC. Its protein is CASSLSQASYEQYF.

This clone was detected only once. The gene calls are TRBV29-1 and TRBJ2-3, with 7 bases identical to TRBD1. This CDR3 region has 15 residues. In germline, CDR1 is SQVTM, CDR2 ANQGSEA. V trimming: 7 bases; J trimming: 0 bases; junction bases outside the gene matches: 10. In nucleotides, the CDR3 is TGCAGCGCCTCAACAGGGGCCTCTAGCACAGATACGCAGTATTTT. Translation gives CSASTGASSTDTQYF.

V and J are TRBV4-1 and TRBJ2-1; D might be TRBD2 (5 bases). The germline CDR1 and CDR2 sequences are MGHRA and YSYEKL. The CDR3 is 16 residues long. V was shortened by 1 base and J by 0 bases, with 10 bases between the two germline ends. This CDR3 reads CASSQGSSHSYNEQFF. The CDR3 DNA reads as TGCGCCAGCAGCCAAGGGTCTAGCCACTCCTACAATGAGCAGTTCTTC.